These 21 T cell receptor beta chains originate from one sample sequenced in a study of yellow fever vaccine responses in identical twins. TCRdb re-derived calls from the RT-PCR reads in MiXCR, one entry per CDR3 protein. The sample contains 3,000 to 3,500 distinct CDR3 sequences, about 80% of which appear only once. The sequencing used T cells from blood (PBMCs), unsorted or a sorted subset (not recorded which), collected before or after yellow fever vaccination (not recorded which). The origin of the receptors is a young woman who received the yellow fever vaccine.

The rearrangement links TRBV7-3 to TRBJ2-1, with 10 positions matching TRBD2. The J segment lost 9 bases and the V segment lost 5 bases, leaving 7 bases of the junction unmatched. Germline V gene data show CDR1 as SGHTA and CDR2 as FQGTGA. The CDR3 has 14 residues. CDR3 bases: TGTGCCAGCAGCATAGTTAGCGGGGGGATTGAGCAGTTCTTC. It yields the protein CASSIVSGGIEQFF. Variable domain in full (rest from reference TRBV7-3 and TRBJ2-1): GAGVSQTPSNKVTEKGKYVELRCDPISGHTALYWYRQSLGQGPEFLIYFQGTGAADDSGLPNDRFFAVRPEGSVSTLKIQRTERGDSAVYLCASSIVSGGIEQFFGPGTRLTVL.

The gene calls are TRBV29-1 and TRBJ2-7; 8 bases agree with TRBD1. This CDR3 contains 14 residues. The ends lost 0 bases at V and 3 bases at J; junction bases unmatched: 4. Germline V gene lookup returns CDR1 SQVTM and CDR2 ANQGSEA. In DNA form, the CDR3 reads TGCAGCGTTGAAGACTCCGGGACAGGCTACGAGCAGTACTTC. Its protein product is CSVEDSGTGYEQYF.

V is TRBV11-2 and J is TRBJ2-1; D gene uncertain. Deletions cut 5 bases from V and 8 bases from J, with 7 bases between. The CDR3 has 11 amino acids. The V gene's germline CDR1 is SGHAT and CDR2 FQNNGV. CDR3 amino acids: CASSRRYEQFF. The CDR3 coding sequence is TGTGCCAGCAGCAGGCGGTATGAGCAGTTCTTC. Using reference TRBV11-2 and TRBJ2-1 for the parts outside the CDR3, the full variable domain is EAGVAQSPRYKIIEKRQSVAFWCNPISGHATLYWYQQILGQGPKLLIQFQNNGVVDDSQLPKDRFSAERLKGVDSTLKIQPAKLEDSAVYLCASSRRYEQFFGPGTRLTVL.

This clonotype was detected only once. The chain carries TRBV11-1 and TRBJ2-5, with a tentative D call TRBD2 (6 bases). The germline V gene has CDR1 SGHAT and CDR2 FQDESV (reference sequence). This CDR3 is 13 amino acids long. Trimming took 3 bases from V and 5 from J, leaving 10 bases between them. CDR3: CASSLGGWETQYF. The CDR3 bases are TGTGCCAGCAGCTTGGGGGGTTGGGAGACCCAGTACTTC.

V is TRBV29-1 and J is TRBJ1-5; TRBD1 might be the D (5 bases). The CDR3 runs 12 residues. Trimming removed 4 bases at V and 7 bases at J, with 11 bases between. Germline-derived CDR1 and CDR2 are SQVTM and ANQGSEA. CDR3 region: CSVGGVRQPQHF. The DNA of the CDR3 is TGCAGCGTTGGGGGGGTTAGACAGCCCCAGCATTTT.

The chain combines TRBV7-6 with TRBJ2-7; 8 bases map to TRBD1. The V gene's germline CDR1 is SGHVS and CDR2 FNYEAQ. The V gene end was trimmed by 5 bases and the J gene end by 1 base; junction bases not matched to a gene: 10. The CDR3 loop spans 16 amino acids. The CDR3 here is CASSPGPGQDSYEQYF. CDR3 coding DNA: TGTGCCAGCAGCCCCGGACCGGGACAGGATTCCTACGAGCAGTACTTC.

V usage is TRBV4-3 and J usage is TRBJ2-1; weak D call: TRBD1 (5 bases). The CDR3 covers 14 residues. The V end was cut by 1 base, the J end by 4 bases, with 8 bases between. Per germline, CDR1 LGHNA and CDR2 YSLEER. The CDR3 DNA reads TGCGCCAGCAGCCAAGTTCAGGGTTACAATGAGCAGTTCTTC. This encodes CASSQVQGYNEQFF.

The chain recombines TRBV14 with TRBJ2-1; no definite D call. The germline V gene has CDR1 SGHDN and CDR2 FVKESK. CDR3 length: 13 amino acids. V was clipped by 6 bases and J by 0 bases, with 6 bases between them. The CDR3 is CASSGSSYNEQFF. The DNA of the CDR3 is TGTGCCAGCAGTGGCAGCTCCTACAATGAGCAGTTCTTC.

The rearrangement links TRBV11-1 to TRBJ1-1; no definite D call. CDR1 is SGHAT and CDR2 is FQDESV in the germline V gene (reference sequence). The length of the CDR3 is 12 residues. V lost 0 bases and J 5 bases, leaving 4 bases between the germline ends. CDR3 region: CASSLAGTEAFF. The DNA of the CDR3 is TGTGCCAGCAGCTTAGCAGGGACTGAAGCTTTCTTT.

This rearrangement joins TRBV11-1 to TRBJ2-5; D unclear. The germline V and J ends were trimmed by 0 bases and 4 bases, with 9 bases remaining between them. This CDR3 has 14 amino acids. Germline lookup yields CDR1 SGHAT and CDR2 FQDESV (reference sequence). CDR3 sequence: CASSLATMTETQYF. The CDR3 DNA follows: TGTGCCAGCAGCTTAGCGACGATGACAGAGACCCAGTACTTC.

The chain joins TRBV6-5 to TRBJ2-2; TRBD1 is a possible D gene (5 bases). Germline CDR1 reads MNHEY; CDR2 reads SVGAGI. Trimming removed 2 bases at V and 4 bases at J, with 5 bases between. The CDR3 contains 13 residues. CDR3 loop: CASSYRGTGELFF. The CDR3 DNA sequence: TGTGCCAGCAGTTACAGGGGCACCGGGGAGCTGTTTTTT.

This chain joins TRBV29-1 and TRBJ2-1, with D possibly matching TRBD2 (5 bases). The CDR3 runs to 14 residues. Germline lookup yields CDR1 SQVTM and CDR2 ANQGSEA. V gave up 1 base and J gave up 4 bases, with 11 bases separating them. The CDR3 DNA reads TGCAGCGTTGAAGTGGAGGACGCATACAATGAGCAGTTCTTC. Residues: CSVEVEDAYNEQFF.

This clonotype was detected a few times. The rearrangement uses TRBV7-6 and TRBJ1-3; D is uncertain. Germline CDR1 reads SGHVS; CDR2 reads FNYEAQ. The CDR3 is 16 amino acids. V was pared by 1 base and J by 0 bases, with 10 bases between. The CDR3 sequence is CASSLEVGSSGNTIYF. The CDR3 bases are TGTGCCAGCAGCTTAGAGGTGGGATCCTCTGGAAACACCATATATTTT.

The chain is built from TRBV29-1 and TRBJ2-4; 10 positions match TRBD2. V trimming: 5 bases; J trimming: 15 bases; junction bases outside the gene matches: 10. Germline V gives CDR1 SQVTM, CDR2 ANQGSEA. The CDR3 contains 12 residues. DNA of the CDR3: TGCAGCGTTTCGGGACTAGCGCGAGAGCCGTACTTC. It translates to CSVSGLAREPYF.

The chain couples TRBV5-5 to TRBJ2-1; no firm D call. Trimming left V 4 bases short and J 8 bases short, with 7 bases between. Germline V CDR1 and CDR2: SGHKS, YYEKEE (reference sequence). The CDR3 consists of 11 residues. DNA of the CDR3: TGTGCCAGCAGCCCGTTTGATGAGCAGTTCTTC. As protein: CASSPFDEQFF.

V gene TRBV4-1 combines with J gene TRBJ2-2; D is possibly TRBD1 or TRBD2 (5 bases each). The CDR3 consists of 16 residues. Trimming took 0 bases from V and 2 from J, leaving 10 bases between them. Per the germline V gene, CDR1 is MGHRA and CDR2 is YSYEKL. This CDR3 is CASSQDPGPNTGELFF. CDR3 sequence (DNA): TGCGCCAGCAGCCAAGATCCGGGACCCAACACCGGGGAGCTGTTTTTT.

The sample holds a few counts of this clonotype. The chain links TRBV7-9 to TRBJ1-3; D call uncertain. The germline gives CDR1 SEHNR, CDR2 FQNEAQ (reference sequence). Trimming took off 1 base at V and 7 bases at J, with 20 bases between the two ends. The CDR3 runs 17 residues. Here the CDR3 reads CASSLGIPTGERNTIYF. CDR3 DNA: TGTGCCAGCAGCTTAGGTATCCCGACTGGGGAACGGAACACCATATATTTT. The variable domain in full, with the rest retrieved from reference TRBV7-9 and TRBJ1-3, is DTGVSQNPRHKITKRGQNVTFRCDPISEHNRLYWYRQTLGQGPEFLTYFQNEAQLEKSRLLSDRFSAERPKGSFSTLEIQRTEQGDSAMYLCASSLGIPTGERNTIYFGEGSWLTVV.

The rearrangement links TRBV20-1 to TRBJ2-5; D is possibly TRBD1 or TRBD2 (6 bases each). Trimming pared 3 bases from V and 5 bases from J, leaving 16 bases between. The CDR3 loop spans 14 amino acids. Germline lookup yields CDR1 DFQATT and CDR2 SNEGSKA (reference sequence). CDR3 coding DNA: TGCAGTGCTAGGATTGGGGGGCTGTGGGAGACCCAGTACTTC. Protein product: CSARIGGLWETQYF.

This chain links TRBV13 with TRBJ2-1, with 7 bases fitting TRBD2. Germline lookup yields CDR1 PRHDT and CDR2 FYEKMQ (reference sequence). J gave up 10 bases and V 5 bases, and 8 bases lay outside the gene matches. There are 13 residues in the CDR3. CDR3 coding DNA: TGTGCCAGCAGCGCCGGGACTATGTTGGAGCAGTTCTTC. It is translated as CASSAGTMLEQFF.

This clonotype has only a few counts. The V gene is TRBV7-6, the J gene TRBJ2-7; D is unclear. V lost 0 bases, J lost 0 bases, and 3 bases lay in between. The CDR3 totals 13 residues. The germline V gene encodes CDR1 SGHVS and CDR2 FNYEAQ. CDR3 loop: CASSLAVSYEQYF. The CDR3 coding sequence is TGTGCCAGCAGCTTAGCGGTCTCCTACGAGCAGTACTTC.

J is TRBJ2-3 and V is TRBV18; 9 bases fit TRBD1. The CDR3 spans 16 residues. Losses at the gene ends were 5 bases for V and 3 bases for J; bases not matched to a gene: 9. CDR1 KGHSH and CDR2 LQKENI come from the germline V gene. CDR3 in DNA: TGTGCCAGCTCAATAAGTAGGGGGACAGGGACAGATACGCAGTATTTT. Translation gives CASSISRGTGTDTQYF.